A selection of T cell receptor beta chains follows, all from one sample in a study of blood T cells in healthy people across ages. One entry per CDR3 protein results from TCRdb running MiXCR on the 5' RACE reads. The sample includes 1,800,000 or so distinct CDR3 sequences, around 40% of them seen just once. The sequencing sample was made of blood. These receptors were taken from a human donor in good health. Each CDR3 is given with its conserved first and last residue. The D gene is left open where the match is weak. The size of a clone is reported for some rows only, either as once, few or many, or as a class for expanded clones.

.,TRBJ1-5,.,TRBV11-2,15,CASSFFVGSNQPQHF,TGTGCCAGCAGCTTTTTTGTGGGTAGCAATCAGCCCCAGCATTTT
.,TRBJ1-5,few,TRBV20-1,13,CSAEGAAEQPQHF,TGCAGTGCTGAAGGGGCTGCTGAACAGCCCCAGCATTTT
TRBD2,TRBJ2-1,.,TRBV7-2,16,CASSSPAGGYFNEQFF,TGTGCCAGCAGCTCACCAGCGGGGGGGTACTTCAATGAGCAGTTCTTC
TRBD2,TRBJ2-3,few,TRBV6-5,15,CASSTAGGGTDTQYF,TGTGCCAGCAGTACCGCGGGGGGGGGCACAGATACGCAGTATTTT
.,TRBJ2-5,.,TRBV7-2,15,CASSIRGQYQETQYF,TGTGCCAGCAGCATCAGGGGCCAGTACCAAGAGACCCAGTACTTC
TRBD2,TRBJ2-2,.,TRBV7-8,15,CASSFGLAGFGELFF,TGTGCCAGCAGCTTCGGACTAGCGGGGTTCGGGGAGCTGTTTTTT
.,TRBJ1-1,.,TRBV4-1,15,CASSQGDTSNTEAFF,TGCGCCAGCAGCCAGGGGGACACTTCGAACACTGAAGCTTTCTTT
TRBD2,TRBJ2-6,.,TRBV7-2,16,CASSRMRGAGANVLTF,TGTGCCAGCAGCCGAATGCGGGGGGCTGGGGCCAACGTCCTGACTTTC
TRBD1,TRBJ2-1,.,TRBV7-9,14,CASSLWDRGNEQFF,TGTGCCAGCAGCTTATGGGACAGGGGCAATGAGCAGTTCTTC
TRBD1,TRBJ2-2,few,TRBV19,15,CASTKAGGRTGELFF,TGTGCCAGTACCAAGGCAGGGGGCCGCACCGGGGAGCTGTTTTTT
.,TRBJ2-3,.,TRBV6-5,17,CASSYQSGFFGTDTQYF,TGTGCCAGCAGTTACCAGTCGGGCTTCTTCGGCACAGATACGCAGTATTTT
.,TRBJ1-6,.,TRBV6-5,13,CASRQSGYSPLHF,TGTGCCAGCAGACAAAGCGGCTATTCACCCCTCCACTTT
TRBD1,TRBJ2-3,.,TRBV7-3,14,CASSETGVTDTQYF,TGTGCCAGCAGCGAGACAGGGGTGACAGATACGCAGTATTTT
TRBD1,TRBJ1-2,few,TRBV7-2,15,CASSLVEGQGSGYTF,TGTGCCAGCAGCTTAGTCGAGGGACAGGGTAGTGGCTACACCTTC
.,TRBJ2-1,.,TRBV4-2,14,CASSQRGTTNEQFF,TGTGCCAGCAGCCAACGTGGGACCACCAATGAGCAGTTCTTC
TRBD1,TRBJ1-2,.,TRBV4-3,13,CASSHGTGSGYTF,TGCGCCAGCAGCCACGGGACAGGCTCTGGCTACACCTTC
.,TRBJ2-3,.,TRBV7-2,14,CASSIEPLTDTQYF,TGTGCCAGCAGCATAGAGCCCTTGACAGATACGCAGTATTTT
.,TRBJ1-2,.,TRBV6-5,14,CASSSGVRSSGYTF,TGTGCCAGCAGCTCCGGGGTCAGGTCCTCTGGCTACACCTTC